This T cell receptor beta chain originates from a study of blood T cell repertoires in COVID-19. On the study more broadly: Acute-phase and convalescent COVID-19 samples originated in the United States, Italy and Spain.

This CDR3 is built from 13 residues. J was trimmed by 6 bases and V by 8 bases; bases with no gene match: 7. Germline values: CDR1 MNHEY, CDR2 SVGAGI. The data were produced by immunoSEQ multiplex PCR, yet TCRdb's version contains in-frame clones alone and is incomplete. The table records around 250,000 clones, approximately 91% of them present only once. This chain joins TRBV6-5 and TRBJ1-2; 9 bases are shared with TRBD1. Sequencing was performed on peripheral blood. This TCR was recovered from a human donor in a cohort sampled during active COVID-19. CDR3 bases: TGTGCCAGCCGACAGGGGGGGAACCATGGCTACACCTTC. Amino acids: CASRQGGNHGYTF.